One and the same sample provided the 25 T cell receptor beta chains below, sequenced in a study of read filtering for tumor transcriptome and immune sequencing. This library used roughly 370 ng RNA and molecular barcoded adaptors spanning alpha/delta and beta/gamma chains. From the reads, TCRdb called clonotypes with MiXCR, one entry per CDR3 protein. Seen here are fewer than 50,000 distinct CDR3 sequences, roughly 15% observed once, and the top ten hold 27%. Sequenced sample: a population of CD138-negative cells sorted from bone marrow. Receptors were obtained from a donor at least 40 years old with multiple myeloma.

This clonotype has just a few counts. The junction does not match germline at one end; this may be a read error. The chain is built from TRBV2 and TRBJ1-1; possible D gene TRBD1, 6 bases. Germline V lookup: CDR1 SNHLY, CDR2 FYNNEI. The CDR3 sequence is 15 residues long. Here the CDR3 DNA reads TGTGCCAGCAGTGAAATGGCAGGGGTCATAACTGAAGCTTCCTTT. This sequence encodes CASSEMAGVITEASF.

The genes are TRBV20-1 and TRBJ2-3, with TRBD1 identical over 10 bases. The CDR3 has 15 amino acids. Trimming cost V 4 bases and J 4 bases; bases outside gene matches: 8. Per the germline V gene, CDR1 is DFQATT and CDR2 is SNEGSKA (reference sequence). The CDR3 DNA reads as TGCAGTGCTACTCGGGGGGGGACAGGGGCAGATACGCAGTATTTT. This codes for CSATRGGTGADTQYF.

At least ten counts were recorded for this clonotype. V usage is TRBV29-1 and J usage is TRBJ1-1, with 8 bases identical to TRBD1. The trim removed 6 bases at V and 6 bases at J, leaving 9 bases unmatched. Germline lookup yields CDR1 SQVTM and CDR2 ANQGSEA. The CDR3 sequence is 13 residues long. CDR3 sequence: CSVADRGMSEAFF. In nucleotides, the CDR3 is TGCAGCGTAGCCGACAGGGGAATGTCTGAAGCTTTCTTT. The full variable domain, with the rest looked up from reference TRBV29-1 and TRBJ1-1, is SAVISQKPSRDICQRGTSLTIQCQVDSQVTMMFWYRQQPGQSLTLIATANQGSEATYESGFVIDKFPISRPNLTFSTLTVSNMSPEDSSIYLCSVADRGMSEAFFGQGTRLTVV.

This clonotype has only one observation. A read error may explain this, as a much larger clone is one base away. This chain uses TRBV11-1 with TRBJ2-7; D could derive from TRBD1 or TRBD2 (5 bases each). Looked up from germline, CDR1 is SGHAT and CDR2 is FQDESV (reference sequence). The CDR3 is 14 amino acids. V lost 1 base to trimming and J lost 6 bases, with 13 bases between them. This CDR3 reads CASSLVQGRGEQYF. The CDR3 DNA reads as TGTGCCAGCAGCTTAGTCCAGGGCCGGGGCGAGCAGTACTTC.

CDR3 loop: CASSQDQTGGNTIYF. In DNA form, the CDR3 reads TGCGCCAGCAGCCAAGATCAGACAGGGGGGAACACCATATATTTT. This chain uses TRBV4-3 with TRBJ1-3; TRBD1 agrees at 9 bases. The CDR3 consists of 15 residues. V was pared by 0 bases and J by 7 bases, with 4 bases of the junction left unmatched. Per germline, CDR1 LGHNA and CDR2 YSLEER.

J is TRBJ2-7 and V is TRBV20-1; 13 bases agree with TRBD2. CDR3 size: 16 residues. The germline V gene has CDR1 DFQATT and CDR2 SNEGSKA (reference sequence). V dropped 1 base and J dropped 7; count of bases not matched to a gene: 10. This chain's CDR3 is CSARARTSGSLGEQYF. The CDR3 region has the DNA TGCAGTGCTAGAGCCCGGACTAGCGGGAGTTTAGGAGAGCAGTACTTC.

This clonotype has ten or more counts. The chain is built from TRBV7-9 and TRBJ2-2; a weak D match, TRBD2 (5 bases). V lost 5 bases, J lost 1 base, and 8 bases lay in between. CDR3 length: 14 amino acids. Per the germline V gene, CDR1 is SEHNR and CDR2 is FQNEAQ (reference sequence). The CDR3 DNA reads TGTGCCAGCAGCCTGGACTGGAACACCGGGGAGCTGTTTTTT. Its protein is CASSLDWNTGELFF.

In regard to this clonotype: Given a much more abundant clone one base away, this may be a read error. The rearrangement joins TRBV29-1 to TRBJ2-7, with 9 bases matching TRBD2. This CDR3 is built from 12 residues. Unmatched junction bases numbered 4, after V lost 5 bases and J lost 5 bases. Germline V gives CDR1 SQVTM, CDR2 ANQGSEA. The CDR3 protein is CSVTSGWNEQYF. In DNA form, the CDR3 reads TGCAGCGTTACTAGCGGGTGGAACGAGCAGTACTTC.

V gene TRBV29-1 combines with J gene TRBJ2-3, with TRBD1 matching over 12 bases. The length of the CDR3 is 16 residues. Germline assignment: CDR1 SQVTM and CDR2 ANQGSEA. Trimming at V came to 6 bases and at J to 4 bases, leaving 11 bases not matched to a gene. The CDR3 loop reads CSVRFRDRGLADTQYF. The CDR3 DNA reads TGCAGCGTCCGTTTCCGGGACAGGGGGCTGGCAGATACGCAGTATTTT.

This clonotype has more than one count but fewer than ten. V and J are TRBV7-3 and TRBJ2-3; a weak D match, TRBD2 (6 bases). The CDR3 length is 15 residues. V gave up 1 base and J gave up 1 base, with 9 bases separating them. Germline lookup yields CDR1 SGHTA and CDR2 FQGTGA. The DNA of the CDR3 is TGTGCCAGCAGCTTAAGGGGCGGGGGCACAGATACGCAGTATTTT. Its protein product is CASSLRGGGTDTQYF.

This clonotype was detected ten times or more. The chain recombines TRBV9 with TRBJ2-1, with 12 bases lining up with TRBD2. The CDR3 length is 15 residues. Germline trimming cut 4 bases from V and 4 bases from J; bases unmatched to any gene: 3. CDR1 and CDR2 from the germline V gene are SGDLS and YYNGEE. The CDR3 coding sequence is TGTGCCAGCAGCCCCGGACTAGCGGGGTACAATGAGCAGTTCTTC. It codes for CASSPGLAGYNEQFF.

This clonotype was picked up many times. J is TRBJ2-2 and V is TRBV6-6; no clear D gene. Germline CDR1 is MNHNY and CDR2 is SVGAGI (reference sequence). This CDR3 spans 13 amino acids. Trimming removed 4 bases at V and 0 bases at J, with 3 bases between. The CDR3 spells CASSSTNTGELFF. Written as DNA, the CDR3 is TGTGCCAGCAGTTCCACGAACACCGGGGAGCTGTTTTTT.

This clonotype has a count of ten or more. This sequence joins TRBV28 and TRBJ2-1; D possibly corresponds to TRBD1 (5 bases). The length of the CDR3 is 16 residues. The germline V and J ends were trimmed by 6 bases and 4 bases, with 19 bases remaining between them. Germline loops: CDR1 MDHEN, CDR2 SYDVKM. CDR3 coding DNA: TGTGCCAGCAGGTTCCGTCTAGGGGCAAGGTACAATGAGCAGTTCTTC. Amino acids: CASRFRLGARYNEQFF.

This clonotype was detected ten times or more. V is TRBV29-1 and J is TRBJ2-2; tentative D call: TRBD2 (6 bases). Trimming shortened V by 7 bases and J by 8 bases, and 11 bases separated the two germline ends. Germline V CDR1 and CDR2: SQVTM, ANQGSEA. The CDR3 covers 11 residues. The CDR3 DNA follows: TGCAGCGGGCGGGGCGTTGGGGAGCTGTTTTTT. Translation: CSGRGVGELFF.

This clonotype was counted many times. The rearrangement links TRBV20-1 to TRBJ2-7, with D perhaps given as TRBD1 or TRBD2 (5 bases each). The germline CDR1 and CDR2 sequences are DFQATT and SNEGSKA (reference sequence). The CDR3 has 11 amino acids. Trimming took 5 bases from V and 7 from J, leaving 12 bases between them. CDR3 in amino acids: CSAYGTPEQYF. For the CDR3, the DNA is TGCAGTGCTTACGGGACCCCGGAGCAGTACTTC.

At least ten counts were recorded for this clonotype. CDR3: CASSPRTATDTQYF. CDR3 DNA: TGCGCCAGCAGCCCCAGGACTGCAACAGATACGCAGTATTTT. The rearrangement uses TRBV4-3 and TRBJ2-3; a weak D match, TRBD2 (5 bases). The CDR3 sequence is 14 residues long. V was shortened by 4 bases and J by 3 bases, with 11 bases between the two germline ends. The germline CDR1 and CDR2 sequences are LGHNA and YSLEER.

With regard to this clonotype: The junction departs from germline at one end; a sequencing error may be responsible. This chain joins TRBV9 and TRBJ2-3; no definite D call. CDR1 SGDLS and CDR2 YYNGEE come from the germline V gene. The CDR3 loop spans 15 amino acids. CDR3 sequence: CACSVDVTYTDTQYF. CDR3 sequence (DNA): TGTGCCTGCAGCGTAGATGTCACCTACACAGATACGCAGTATTTC.

For this clonotype: This likely comes from a read error, as the CDR3 has no conserved phenylalanine or tryptophan at its end. V and J are TRBV20-1 and TRBJ2-1; D is ambiguous. Trimming removed 5 bases at V and 1 base at J, with 15 bases between. The CDR3 is 15 amino acids. Germline CDR1 and CDR2: DFQATT and SNEGSKA (reference sequence). The CDR3: CSACTARGSYNEQFS. The CDR3 bases are TGCAGTGCTTGTACGGCTAGAGGATCCTACAATGAGCAGTTCTCC.

This clonotype was observed many times. The chain carries TRBV5-1 and TRBJ2-6; D is tentatively TRBD1 or TRBD2 (5 bases each). Germline lookup yields CDR1 SGHRS and CDR2 YFSETQ. CDR3 length equals 16 residues. V was shortened by 2 bases and J by 0 bases, with 9 bases between the two germline ends. CDR3 DNA sequence: TGCGCCAGCAGCTTTTGGGGACCCTCTGGGGCCAACGTCCTGACTTTC. Its protein product is CASSFWGPSGANVLTF.

This clonotype showed up many times. A much larger clonotype is one base distant, so this may be a read error. V is TRBV7-9 and J is TRBJ1-5; possibly TRBD1 for D (5 bases). Trimming shortened V by 1 base and J by 7 bases, and 5 bases separated the two germline ends. The germline V gene has CDR1 SEHNR and CDR2 FQNEAQ (reference sequence). The CDR3 totals 12 residues. CDR3 sequence (DNA): TGTGCCAGCAGCTTAGGGGGGCAGCCCCAGCATTTT. This codes for CASSLGGQPQHF.

About this clonotype itself: Because it lacks the conserved phenylalanine or tryptophan at the end, this CDR3 is likely a read error. This chain uses TRBV7-2 with TRBJ2-5, with 7 bases that match TRBD1. The germline V gene has CDR1 SGHTA and CDR2 FQGNSA. After removal of 4 bases from V and 2 bases from J, the junction contained 1 base not matched to a gene. CDR3 size: 13 residues. In nucleotides, the CDR3 is TGTGCCAGCAGCTCGGGACAGCAAGAGACCCAGTACCTC. This sequence encodes CASSSGQQETQYL.

A note on this clonotype: A far larger clone differs by one base, so this is likely a read error. V gene TRBV7-2 combines with J gene TRBJ1-1; TRBD1 agrees at 9 bases. The CDR3 runs to 13 residues. Germline assignment: CDR1 SGHTA and CDR2 FQGNSA. The trim removed 0 bases at V and 13 bases at J, leaving 6 bases unmatched. The chain's CDR3 is CASSLAGTGISFF. CDR3 DNA: TGTGCCAGCAGCTTAGCGGGGACAGGGATTAGTTTCTTT. Looking up the rest from reference TRBV7-2 and TRBJ1-1 gives the full variable domain: GAGVSQSPSNKVTEKGKDVELRCDPISGHTALYWYRQSLGQGLEFLIYFQGNSAPDKSGLPSDRFSAERTGGSVSTLTIQRTQQEDSAVYLCASSLAGTGISFFGQGTRLTVV.

This clonotype came up many times. The chain joins TRBV10-3 to TRBJ2-7, with TRBD2 matching over 9 bases. The germline gives CDR1 ENHRY, CDR2 SYGVKD. The CDR3 spans 18 residues. The V and J ends lost 4 bases and 2 bases, in that order; junction bases with no gene match: 15. CDR3: CAISGDVVRREGAYEQYF. The CDR3 nucleotides read TGTGCCATCAGTGGGGATGTGGTTCGGCGGGAGGGAGCCTACGAGCAGTACTTC.

This clonotype was found many times. The rearrangement uses TRBV11-2 and TRBJ2-1, with 12 bases identical to TRBD1. The ends lost 6 bases at V and 6 bases at J; junction bases unmatched: 6. CDR1 and CDR2 from the germline V gene are SGHAT and FQNNGV. The CDR3 is 15 amino acids. CDR3 nucleotides: TGTGCCAGCAGAGCAGGGACAGGGGGCTTCAATGAGCAGTTCTTC. Its protein is CASRAGTGGFNEQFF.

This clonotype appeared many times. The V and J genes are TRBV29-1 and TRBJ1-3, with 8 bases identical to TRBD1. The CDR3 runs 15 residues. From germline, CDR1 is SQVTM and CDR2 ANQGSEA. The V segment lost 6 bases and the J segment 1 base; nucleotides outside the gene matches: 8. CDR3 region: CSVGPGTGSGNTIYF. As DNA, the CDR3 is TGCAGCGTCGGACCCGGGACAGGATCTGGAAACACCATATATTTT.